The source of this T cell receptor beta chain is a study of glioma-infiltrating T cells after dendritic cell vaccination. Study summary: Monocyte-derived dendritic cells, cultured seven days with IL-4 and GM-CSF, were pulsed with autologous tumor lysate.

Time point specified: after dendritic cell vaccination, including at tumor progression/relapse. The V end lost 5 bases, the J end lost 6 bases, and 16 bases lay between the germline ends. The CDR3 extends over 15 amino acids. CDR1 is LGHNT and CDR2 is FRNRAP in the germline V gene. Data came from immunoSEQ multiplex PCR; TCRdb stores just in-frame clones and leaves some out. The table shows some 24,000 clones, with 89% occurring only once. For this clone: Other DNA sequences in the sample encode the same CDR3.

This receptor was obtained from a human donor with glioblastoma. V and J are TRBV12-5 and TRBJ2-2; possibly TRBD2 for D (5 bases). Sequencing used blood, obtained after dendritic cell vaccination. In DNA form, the CDR3 reads TGTGCTAGTGGTCAAACGACGGGGTCCGCCGGGGAGCTGTTTTTT. The encoded protein is CASGQTTGSAGELFF.